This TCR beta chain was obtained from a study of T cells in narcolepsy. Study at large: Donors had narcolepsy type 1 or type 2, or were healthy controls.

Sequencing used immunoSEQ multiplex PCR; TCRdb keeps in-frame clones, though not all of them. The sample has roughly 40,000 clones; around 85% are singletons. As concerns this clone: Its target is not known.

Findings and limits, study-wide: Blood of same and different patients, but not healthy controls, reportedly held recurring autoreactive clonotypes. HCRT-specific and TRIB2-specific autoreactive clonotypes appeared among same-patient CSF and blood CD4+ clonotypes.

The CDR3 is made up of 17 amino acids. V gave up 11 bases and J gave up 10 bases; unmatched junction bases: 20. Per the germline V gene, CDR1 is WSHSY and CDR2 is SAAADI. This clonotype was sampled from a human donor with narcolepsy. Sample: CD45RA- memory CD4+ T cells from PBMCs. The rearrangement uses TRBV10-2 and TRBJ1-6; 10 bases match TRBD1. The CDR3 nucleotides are TGCGCCCAGCAGGGGGGAGGGACAGGGGAAGGTGGCTCACCCCTCCACTTT. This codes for CAQQGGGTGEGGSPLHF.